Listed here are 5 T cell receptor beta chains from one sample, sequenced in a study of CD8 T cells in ankylosing spondylitis. TCRdb recomputed calls from the 5' RACE reads with MiXCR, one row per CDR3 protein. Of hundreds of thousands of distinct CDR3 sequences listed, over 9.5% were seen once; the top ten hold 21%. Sequenced sample: blood, either unsorted or a sorted T cell fraction (not recorded which). Receptor source: a male donor with ankylosing spondylitis or in good health (not recorded which).

V gene TRBV10-2 combines with J gene TRBJ2-3; 8 bases are a match to TRBD1. The V gene end was trimmed by 3 bases and the J gene end by 0 bases; junction bases not matched to a gene: 5. The CDR3 covers 16 residues. The germline gives CDR1 WSHSY, CDR2 SAAADI. Written as DNA, the CDR3 is TGCGCCAGCAGTGAACTCCGGACAGGGAGCACAGATACGCAGTATTTT. This gives the protein CASSELRTGSTDTQYF.

This clonotype was picked up many times. The J gene is TRBJ1-6, the V gene TRBV5-1; no clear D. Germline V CDR1 and CDR2: SGHRS, YFSETQ. The CDR3 runs 13 residues. Trimming shortened V by 3 bases and J by 6 bases, and 7 bases separated the two germline ends. The CDR3 sequence is CASSSWGNSPLHF. As DNA, the CDR3 is TGCGCCAGCAGCTCGTGGGGTAATTCACCCCTCCACTTT.

This clonotype was found a few times. The CDR3 reads CASSPRTSGGVGDTQYF. The CDR3 DNA reads TGCGCCAGCAGCCCCCGCACTAGCGGGGGGGTGGGAGATACGCAGTATTTT. The chain carries TRBV5-1 and TRBJ2-3, with 13 nucleotides matching TRBD2. The ends lost 4 bases at V and 5 bases at J; junction bases unmatched: 10. CDR3 length: 17 residues. The germline CDR1 and CDR2 sequences are SGHRS and YFSETQ.

Many counts were recorded for this clonotype. This rearrangement joins TRBV25-1 to TRBJ2-7; 9 bases agree with TRBD1. Trimming at V came to 0 bases and at J to 6 bases, leaving 9 bases not matched to a gene. There are 16 residues in the CDR3. Germline lookup yields CDR1 MGHDK and CDR2 SYGVNS. The CDR3 spells CASSEYQGTGLGEQYF. DNA for the CDR3: TGTGCCAGCAGTGAATATCAAGGGACAGGGTTGGGCGAGCAGTACTTC.

The sample holds many counts of this clonotype. The CDR3 DNA follows: TGTGCCAGCAGTGAATTTGGCAGGAGCACCGGGGAGCTGTTTTTT. Residues: CASSEFGRSTGELFF. The gene calls are TRBV2 and TRBJ2-2; D call uncertain. This CDR3 has 15 amino acids. V was trimmed by 2 bases and J by 4 bases, leaving 11 bases between them. CDR1 SNHLY and CDR2 FYNNEI come from the germline V gene.